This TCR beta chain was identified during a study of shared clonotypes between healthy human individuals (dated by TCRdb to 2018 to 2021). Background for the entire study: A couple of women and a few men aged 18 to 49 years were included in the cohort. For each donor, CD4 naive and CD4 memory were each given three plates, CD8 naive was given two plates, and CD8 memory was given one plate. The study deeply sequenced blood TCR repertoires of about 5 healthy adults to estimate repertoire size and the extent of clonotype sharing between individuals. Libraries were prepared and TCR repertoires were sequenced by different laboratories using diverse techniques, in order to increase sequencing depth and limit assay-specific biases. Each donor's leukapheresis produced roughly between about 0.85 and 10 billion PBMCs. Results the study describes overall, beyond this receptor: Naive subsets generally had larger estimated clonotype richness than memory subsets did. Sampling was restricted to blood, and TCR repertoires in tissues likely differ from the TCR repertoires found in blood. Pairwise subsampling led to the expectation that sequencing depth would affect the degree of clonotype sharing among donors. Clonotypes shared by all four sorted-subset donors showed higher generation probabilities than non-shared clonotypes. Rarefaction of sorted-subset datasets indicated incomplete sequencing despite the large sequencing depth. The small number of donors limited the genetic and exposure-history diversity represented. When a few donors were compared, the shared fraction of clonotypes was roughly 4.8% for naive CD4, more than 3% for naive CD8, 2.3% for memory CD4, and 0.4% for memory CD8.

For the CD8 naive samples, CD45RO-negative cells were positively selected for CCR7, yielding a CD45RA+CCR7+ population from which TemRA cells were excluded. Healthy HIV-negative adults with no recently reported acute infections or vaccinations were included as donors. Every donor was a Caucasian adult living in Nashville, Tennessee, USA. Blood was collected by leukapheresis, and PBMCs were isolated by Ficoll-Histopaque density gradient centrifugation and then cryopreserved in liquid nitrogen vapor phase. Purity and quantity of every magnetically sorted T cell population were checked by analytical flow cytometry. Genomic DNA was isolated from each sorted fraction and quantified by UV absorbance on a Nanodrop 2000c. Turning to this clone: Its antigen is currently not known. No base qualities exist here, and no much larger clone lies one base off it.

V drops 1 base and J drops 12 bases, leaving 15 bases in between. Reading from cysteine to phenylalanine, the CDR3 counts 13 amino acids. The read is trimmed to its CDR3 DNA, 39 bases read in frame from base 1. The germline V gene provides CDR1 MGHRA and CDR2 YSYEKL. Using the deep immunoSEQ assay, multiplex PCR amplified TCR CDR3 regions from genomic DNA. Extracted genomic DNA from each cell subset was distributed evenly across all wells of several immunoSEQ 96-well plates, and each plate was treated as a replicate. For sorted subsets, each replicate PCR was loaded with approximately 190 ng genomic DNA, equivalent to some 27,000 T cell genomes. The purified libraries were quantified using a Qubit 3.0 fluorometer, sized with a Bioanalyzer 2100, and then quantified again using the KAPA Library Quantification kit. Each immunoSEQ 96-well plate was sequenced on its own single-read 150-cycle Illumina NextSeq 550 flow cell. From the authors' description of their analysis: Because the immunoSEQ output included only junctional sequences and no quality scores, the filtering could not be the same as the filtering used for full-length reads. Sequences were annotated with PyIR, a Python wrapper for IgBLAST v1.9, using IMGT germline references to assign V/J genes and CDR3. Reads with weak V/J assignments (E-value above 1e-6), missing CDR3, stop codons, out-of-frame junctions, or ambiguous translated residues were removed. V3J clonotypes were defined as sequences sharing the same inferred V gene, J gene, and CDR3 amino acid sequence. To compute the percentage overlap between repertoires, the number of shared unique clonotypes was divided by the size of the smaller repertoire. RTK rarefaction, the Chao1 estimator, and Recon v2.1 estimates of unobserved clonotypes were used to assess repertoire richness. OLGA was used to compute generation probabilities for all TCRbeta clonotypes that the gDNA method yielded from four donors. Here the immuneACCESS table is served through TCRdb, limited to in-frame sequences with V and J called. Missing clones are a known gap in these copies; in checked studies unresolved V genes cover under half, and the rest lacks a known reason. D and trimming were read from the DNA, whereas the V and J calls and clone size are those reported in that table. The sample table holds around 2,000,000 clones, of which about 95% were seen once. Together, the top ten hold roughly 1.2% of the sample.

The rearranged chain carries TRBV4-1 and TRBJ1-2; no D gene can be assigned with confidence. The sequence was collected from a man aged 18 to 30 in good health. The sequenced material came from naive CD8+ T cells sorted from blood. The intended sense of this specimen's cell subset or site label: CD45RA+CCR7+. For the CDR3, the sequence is CASSQVPGRENTF. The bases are TGCGCCAGCAGCCAAGTCCCCGGTAGGGAGAACACCTTC.